Listed below are T cell receptor beta chains from one sample, sequenced in a study of T cell repertoires in cytomegalovirus infection. These receptors have no known antigen. TCRdb analysed the reads with MiXCR anew, one entry per CDR3 protein. The table shows 200,000 or so distinct CDR3 sequences, with approximately 38% occurring only once. This material consisted of CD8+ T cells from cultured PBMCs, taken from culture after CMV antigen stimulation. Receptors originate from a human donor in good health (CMV status not recorded). Some clones in this sample may be carry-over from other donors' samples. The CDR3 runs from the conserved cysteine through the conserved F or W. Each record gives: V gene, D gene, J gene, clone size, CDR3 DNA, CDR3 protein. D genes are given only for firm matches. Expanded clones get a size class; other rows say once, few or many, or leave the size out.

>TRBV7-9|-|TRBJ2-2|few
TGTGCCAGCAGCTCCGGGACCCGAACCGGGGAGCTGTTTTTT
CASSSGTRTGELFF
>TRBV29-1|TRBD1|TRBJ2-2|few
TGCAGCGTCGGACAGGTCACCGGGGAGCTGTTTTTT
CSVGQVTGELFF
>TRBV24-1|-|TRBJ2-6|many
TGTGCCACCAGTGATTTAGGGAGCTCTGGGGCCAACGTCCTGACTTTC
CATSDLGSSGANVLTF
>TRBV29-1|-|TRBJ1-1|-
TGCAGCGTTAGGGTCAGGGACACTGAAGCTTTCTTT
CSVRVRDTEAFF
>TRBV7-3|-|TRBJ1-2|-
TGTGCCAGCAGCTCCTCCGGCCTCCCCAATGGCTACACCTTC
CASSSSGLPNGYTF
>TRBV11-2|TRBD2|TRBJ2-5|few
TGTGCCAGCAGCCCTGGGACTAGCGGGCCACAAGAGACCCAGTACTTC
CASSPGTSGPQETQYF
>TRBV14|-|TRBJ1-2|-
TGTGCCAGCAGCCAAGCCCTGGGCCAAGCTAACTATGGCTACACCTTC
CASSQALGQANYGYTF
>TRBV11-2|-|TRBJ2-5|-
TGTGCCAGCAGCTTAGCGGGGTTAGGCGGAAAAGAGACCCAGTACTTC
CASSLAGLGGKETQYF
>TRBV10-1|-|TRBJ2-3|-
TGCGCCAGCAGTGAAACAGTCGGCACAGATACGCAGTATTTT
CASSETVGTDTQYF
>TRBV7-3|-|TRBJ2-2|-
TGTGCCAGCAGCCCACAGGGTTCCGGGGAGCTGTTTTTT
CASSPQGSGELFF
>TRBV11-2|-|TRBJ1-1|-
TGTGCCAGCAGGTTAAACAGGGTCGCCCCTGAAGCTTTCTTT
CASRLNRVAPEAFF
>TRBV7-9|-|TRBJ2-7|-
TGTGCCAGCAGCTCCGATTCGACAGGACACTCCTACGAGCAGTACTTC
CASSSDSTGHSYEQYF
>TRBV7-9|TRBD2|TRBJ2-7|-
TGTGCCAGCACCGTCACTAGCGGGAGAGAGTCCTACGAGCAGTACTTC
CASTVTSGRESYEQYF
>TRBV7-8|-|TRBJ2-5|many
TGTGCCAGCAGCCTCGGGGGAGGCAGAGAGACCCAGTACTTC
CASSLGGGRETQYF
>TRBV11-2|-|TRBJ2-7|-
TGTGCCAGCAGCTTAAAAACAGGCTCCTACGAGCAGTACTTC
CASSLKTGSYEQYF
>TRBV2|-|TRBJ1-1|-
TGTGCCAGTCTACCCCGATTGAACACTGAAGCTTTCTTT
CASLPRLNTEAFF
>TRBV3-1|-|TRBJ2-7|-
TGTGCCAGCAGCCCCAGGTCCTGGGAGCAGTACTTC
CASSPRSWEQYF
>TRBV10-3|TRBD2|TRBJ2-2|few
TGTGCCATCAGCGAGACTAGCGGTACCACCGGGGAGCTGTTTTTT
CAISETSGTTGELFF